Listed below are T cell receptor beta chains from one sample, sequenced in a study of T cells in Graves' hyperthyroidism and ophthalmopathy. TCRdb reprocessed the multiplex PCR reads with MiXCR, giving one entry per CDR3 protein. The data hold roughly 740,000 distinct CDR3 sequences, with around 15% observed a single time. The sequenced material came from blood. The source of these receptors is a man aged 18-30 years with Graves' hyperthyroidism. Both conserved end residues are part of each CDR3. The order of the fields is D gene, clone size, V gene, J gene, CDR3 protein, CDR3 DNA. D genes are given only for firm matches. The size entry is marked missing in some rows and otherwise reads once, few, many or a size class.

-	many	TRBV30	TRBJ2-3	CAWWDPSGLGGPDTQYF	TGTGCCTGGTGGGACCCTAGCGGCCTAGGGGGTCCAGATACGCAGTATTTT
-	many	TRBV11-3	TRBJ2-3	CASSLGQSNTQYF	TGTGCCAGCAGCTTAGGACAGTCGAATACGCAGTATTTT
TRBD2	few	TRBV6-2/TRBV6-3	TRBJ2-7	CASSSLRGRSYEQYF	TGTGCCAGCAGTTCCCTTCGCGGGAGGTCCTACGAGCAGTACTTC
TRBD2	many	TRBV7-8	TRBJ2-3	CASSGWTSGQDTQYF	TGTGCCAGCAGCGGGTGGACTAGCGGCCAGGATACGCAGTATTTT
TRBD1	few	TRBV6-1	TRBJ2-7	CASSEAKDRARLYEQYF	TGTGCCAGCAGTGAAGCGAAGGACAGGGCTAGACTTTACGAGCAGTACTTC
TRBD1	few	TRBV13	TRBJ2-5	CASGDRGPRGKTQYF	TGTGCCAGCGGAGACAGGGGGCCGCGGGGAAAGACCCAGTACTTC
TRBD2	few	TRBV5-1	TRBJ2-1	CASSLGLAGTGNEQFF	TGCGCCAGCAGCCTCGGACTAGCGGGGACGGGGAATGAGCAGTTCTTC
TRBD2	few	TRBV6-6	TRBJ2-1	CASSYVAGDNEQFF	TGTGCCAGCAGTTACGTAGCGGGAGACAATGAGCAGTTCTTC
-	-	TRBV28	TRBJ1-5	CASSSNLEAGKGNQPQHF	TGTGCCAGCAGTTCAAATTTGGAGGCAGGGAAGGGCAATCAGCCCCAGCATTTT
-	many	TRBV10-3	TRBJ2-7	CAISGGQNRLYEQYF	TGTGCCATCAGTGGCGGGCAGAACCGTCTCTACGAGCAGTACTTC
-	many	TRBV9	TRBJ1-1	CASSVADPSTEAFF	TGTGCCAGCAGCGTAGCTGACCCGAGCACTGAAGCTTTCTTT
-	-	TRBV12-3/TRBV12-4	TRBJ1-5	CASTQGGPGQPQHF	TGTGCCAGCACCCAAGGGGGACCAGGTCAGCCCCAGCATTTT